This T cell receptor (beta chain) is drawn from a study of control samples from healthy donors and cancer patients (dated by TCRdb to about 2020). Receptor libraries were prepared by the immunoSEQ multiplex PCR assay. This is the immuneACCESS table as TCRdb keeps it, with only in-frame sequences that have V and J called. A part of the clones is gone; compared with another copy, unresolved V genes explain less than half, and the rest is unexplained. This sample gives 80,000 to 85,000 clones in total; 70% to 90% of them show up just once. Jointly, the top ten make up 4.5% to 6% of the sample. From the cysteine up to the phenylalanine, the CDR3 has a length of 15 residues. Only the CDR3 region is kept as DNA, spanning 45 bases read in frame from base 1. The junction shows trimming of 2 bases on V and 3 bases on J, and the gene matches do not reach 3 bases of it. Sequences SNHLY (CDR1) and FYNNEI (CDR2) are obtained from the germline V gene.

In the case of this clone: This clone's antigen is unknown. No per-base quality is available; no much larger clone lies one base away.

The receptor's source is a woman aged 45-59 years in good health. The sample taken for sequencing was blood. Recombination linked TRBV2 to TRBJ2-3; 9 central bases correspond to TRBD2. The CDR3: CASSERRGGTDTQYF. The bases are TGTGCCAGCAGTGAAAGGCGGGGGGGAACAGATACGCAGTATTTT. This CDR3, with the reference TRBV2 and TRBJ2-3 proteins standing in past its ends, gives the full variable domain EPEVTQTPSHQVTQMGQEVILRCVPISNHLYFYWYRQILGQKVEFLVSFYNNEISEKSEIFDDQFSVERPDGSNFTLKIRSTKLEDSAMYFCASSERRGGTDTQYFGPGTRLTVL.